This T cell receptor (beta chain) is from a study of T cells in Graves' hyperthyroidism and ophthalmopathy. Across the study: Peripheral blood was secured at the point of initial diagnosis, before any treatment.

Newly diagnosed hyperthyroidism, duration under 2 months, in patients aged 18 to 65. Each diagnosis was grounded in clinical symptoms, serum thyroxine and TRAb, thyroid ultrasound, and orbital computed tomography. Per germline, CDR1 SGHVS and CDR2 FQNEAQ. V was clipped by 5 bases and J by 1 base, with 11 bases between them. This CDR3 is 14 amino acids long. RNA transcripts were the template for amplifying TCR beta CDR3 regions. A first-round RT-PCR of the TCR CDR3 used the HTBI primer set. Each CDR3 protein is one row after TCRdb ran MiXCR on the multiplex PCR reads. Of about 260,000 distinct CDR3 sequences in the sample, less than 30% were seen once. Ten or more counts support this clonotype. The antigen is unknown. Study observations and caveats: Most thyroid clonotypes that were expanded above 0.001 also turned up in blood.

The chain employs TRBV7-8 and TRBJ2-5; TRBD1 is a possible D gene (5 bases). The receptor was derived from a man aged 40-49 years with Graves' hyperthyroidism that later progressed to Graves' ophthalmopathy. Sequenced input: blood. The CDR3 DNA sequence: TGTGCCAGCAGCCGACAGAGTACCCAAGAGACCCAGTACTTC. Residues: CASSRQSTQETQYF.